This T cell receptor (beta chain) was sequenced during a study of shared clonotypes between healthy human individuals. Concerning this clone: The junction does not match germline at one end; this may be a read error.

Sequencing was performed with immunoSEQ multiplex PCR; in TCRdb, only in-frame clones are kept and a portion is missing. The table shows some 680,000 clones, with around four fifths occurring only once. Germline V gene data show CDR1 as SNHLY and CDR2 as FYNNEI. The CDR3 runs 11 residues. The receptor was isolated from a woman in her twenties or thirties in good health. The material sequenced was memory CD4+ T cells sorted from blood. The subset denotes: CD45RA-negative fraction. The chain recombines TRBV2 with TRBJ2-7, with 8 bases aligning to TRBD2. CDR3 residues: CASSTTGTSFF. In DNA, the CDR3 is TGTGCCAGCAGTACGACCGGGACTAGTTTCTTC.